This entry concerns a single T cell receptor (beta chain). Its antigen has not been determined. No base quality values were provided; no much bigger clone lies one nucleotide off. The data derive from a study of CD8+CD57+ T cells in acquired aplastic anemia (dated by TCRdb to 2017 to 2018). A note on the overall study: A mean of about 3 ug of DNA, ranging from roughly 0.18 to 30 ug, was extracted from sorted CD4+ and CD8+ cells. CD8+CD57+ expansion was defined as a frequency above the mean frequency observed in healthy subjects. Points the paper makes about the study in general: CD8+ Simpson's diversity did not differ significantly between patients and healthy controls (P=0.060). Roughly 30 CD8+ CDR3 sequences were shared between patients and controls but appeared highly expressed in patients and within their immunodominant clones.

Patients chosen for sequencing had shown expansion of CD8+CD57+ cells by flow cytometry. Every patient had a diagnosis of severe acquired aplastic anemia based on International Study of Aplastic Anemia and Agranulocytosis and Camitta criteria. No patient had received any therapy when blood was sampled. The study deep-sequenced TCR repertoires of sorted CD4+ and CD8+ blood T cells from severe aplastic anemia patients and healthy subjects. Patients were enrolled in the USA under clinicaltrials.gov protocols 00001620, 01623167, 00001397, 00071045, 00081523 and 00961064. Ficoll-Paque density gradient centrifugation was used to isolate peripheral blood mononuclear cells. Before DNA extraction, CD4+ and CD8+ T cells were sorted with FACS or magnetic beads. Genomic DNA was used as template for profiling of TCR beta VDJ combinations and CDR3 sequences. An Illumina HiSeq 2000 was the platform used for TCR repertoire sequencing. On the study's bioinformatics: TRBV/TRBJ rearrangement plots, CDR3 size and DJ length profiles, and Simpson's diversity index were used to assess repertoires. The most abundant DNA sequence in the deep sequencing data was defined as the immunodominant clone. CDR3 amino acid sequences were screened for sharing across subjects and were compared with published repertoires and the VDJdb database. TCRdb reanalyzed the raw reads on its own, using fastp at Q25 for trimming and MiXCR for clone calling, and kept in-frame beta chains. When rows share a CDR3 protein, they turn into one entry using the most common DNA and genes. TCRdb's processing, not the authors', yielded these V and J calls. Present in this sample are about 200,000 distinct CDR3 sequences, more than 55% of which were seen just once. Roughly 62% of the sample comes from the top ten.

Reading from cysteine to phenylalanine, the CDR3 counts 16 amino acids. CDR3 DNA is the only sequence kept; it has 48 bases, read in frame from the first base. Taken from the germline V gene, the CDR1 and CDR2 loops are KGHDR and SFDVKD. Trimming removed 0 bases from V and 0 bases from J, leaving 8 bases between the germline ends. Source material: sorted CD4+, CD8+, or CD8+CD57+ T cells (not recorded which) from PBMCs. This receptor was taken from a human donor with aplastic anemia. The rearranged segments are TRBV24-1 and TRBJ2-1, with no confidently assigned D gene. The CDR3 here reads CATSDLGPSSYNEQFF. The base sequence is TGTGCCACCAGTGATTTGGGTCCGAGCTCCTACAATGAGCAGTTCTTC.